These 23 T cell receptor beta chains originate from one sample sequenced in a study of PD-1 blockade in classical Hodgkin lymphoma. The assay was immunoSEQ multiplex PCR, and TCRdb's table has in-frame clones only and misses some. The repertoire holds about 27,000 clones, with about 74% as singletons. Each patient relapsed following autologous stem cell transplantation, and prior brentuximab vedotin exposure differed. Magnetic negative selection of thawed PBMCs was the method by which CD4+ T cells were purified. The specimen was CD4+ T cells from blood, collected at baseline. These receptors originate from a human donor with classical Hodgkin lymphoma.

The V call is TRBV4-1, the J call TRBJ2-3; 12 bases are a match to TRBD2. Germline V gene data show CDR1 as MGHRA and CDR2 as YSYEKL. The CDR3 spans 18 residues. With 0 bases clipped from V and 5 bases from J, the junction kept 9 bases outside the gene matches. CDR3 coding DNA: TGCGCCAGCAGCCAAGACCCTAGCGGGGGGGCAATTGGAGATACGCAGTATTTT. Encoded protein: CASSQDPSGGAIGDTQYF.

In this sample, this clone turned up a few times. This rearrangement joins TRBV12-5 to TRBJ1-1; no clear D. The CDR3 runs 15 residues. Trimming removed 0 bases from V and 1 base from J, with 9 bases in between. The germline CDR1 and CDR2 sequences are LGHNT and FRNRAP. CDR3 in DNA: TGTGCTAGTGGTTTGGTATTAGGCAGGAACACTGAAGCTTTCTTT. Amino acid sequence: CASGLVLGRNTEAFF.

The genes are TRBV27 and TRBJ2-1; TRBD1 matches at 9 bases. The CDR3 runs 15 residues. The trim removed 6 bases at V and 1 base at J, leaving 4 bases unmatched. Germline CDR1 is MNHEY and CDR2 is SMNVEV (reference sequence). This chain's CDR3 is CASRTGTGSYNEQFF. CDR3 coding DNA: TGTGCCAGCAGAACCGGGACAGGGTCCTACAATGAGCAGTTCTTC.

The genes are TRBV6-6 and TRBJ1-6; D perhaps matches TRBD1 (6 bases). The CDR3 has 13 amino acids. Germline loops: CDR1 MNHNY, CDR2 SVGAGI (reference sequence). V lost 7 bases and J lost 8, with 12 bases in between. Here the CDR3 reads CASTRGADSPLHF. The CDR3 DNA reads as TGTGCCAGCACTAGGGGGGCGGATTCACCCCTCCACTTT.

Only a few counts were recorded for this clone. This chain connects TRBV27 to TRBJ1-5; D might be TRBD1 (5 bases). The CDR3 has 14 residues. CDR1 is MNHEY, CDR2 SMNVEV, per germline (reference sequence). Trimming cost V 2 bases and J 5 bases, with 10 bases left between them. CDR3 residues: CASSLRPGHQPQHF. CDR3 nucleotides: TGTGCCAGCAGTTTACGGCCAGGGCATCAGCCCCAGCATTTT.

V usage is TRBV11-2 and J usage is TRBJ1-2; 8 bases agree with TRBD1. Germline CDR1 is SGHAT and CDR2 is FQNNGV. The CDR3 runs to 15 residues. Trimming removed 4 bases from V and 1 base from J; junction bases left unmatched: 5. CDR3 in amino acids: CASSSYRGNNYGYTF. The CDR3 DNA follows: TGTGCCAGCAGCTCCTACAGGGGGAATAACTATGGCTACACCTTC.

The V call is TRBV2, the J call TRBJ2-2; perhaps TRBD1 as D (6 bases). The CDR3 is 15 amino acids. V lost 6 bases to trimming and J lost 6 bases, with 17 bases between them. CDR1 and CDR2 (germline): SNHLY, FYNNEI. The CDR3 here is CASRGQSGYPGELFF. The CDR3 DNA is TGTGCCAGCAGAGGACAGTCTGGATATCCCGGGGAGCTGTTTTTT.

The chain employs TRBV27 and TRBJ2-6; D possibly uses TRBD1 or TRBD2 (7 bases each). V shed 8 bases and J shed 1 base, with 12 bases lying between them. The V gene's germline CDR1 is MNHEY and CDR2 SMNVEV (reference sequence). This CDR3 comprises 15 residues. The CDR3 DNA follows: TGTGCCAGCGCCAGGGGGGGGTCTGGGGCCAACGTCCTGACTTTC. This sequence encodes CASARGGSGANVLTF.

The CDR3, as DNA: TGTGCCAGCAGTGCCCAGGGTGAAGAGACCCAGTACTTC. Translating it yields CASSAQGEETQYF. This chain uses TRBV6-5 with TRBJ2-5, with D tentatively TRBD1 (5 bases). The CDR3 covers 13 residues. The V gene's germline CDR1 is MNHEY and CDR2 SVGAGI. V was cut by 5 bases and J by 3 bases, with 10 bases left in between.

The rearrangement joins TRBV15 to TRBJ1-6; D is ambiguous. This CDR3 is 15 amino acids long. Between the trimmed V and J ends, which lost 0 bases and 3 bases, there was a span of 6 bases. The germline V gene has CDR1 LNHNV and CDR2 YYDKDF (reference sequence). CDR3 protein: CATSRDGVYNSPLHF. In nucleotides, the CDR3 is TGTGCCACCAGCAGAGACGGTGTCTATAATTCACCCCTCCACTTT.

The chain uses TRBV7-2 and TRBJ2-7; D might be TRBD1 or TRBD2, each matching 5 bases. The germline gives CDR1 SGHTA, CDR2 FQGNSA. V shed 1 base and J shed 2 bases, with 9 bases lying between them. CDR3 length equals 14 residues. The CDR3 sequence: CASSLVGTAYEQYF. The CDR3 coding sequence is TGTGCCAGCAGCTTAGTTGGGACGGCCTACGAGCAGTACTTC.

V is TRBV29-1 and J is TRBJ1-2, with D perhaps matching TRBD1 (5 bases). Germline lookup yields CDR1 SQVTM and CDR2 ANQGSEA. The CDR3 runs 13 residues. With 5 bases removed from V and 8 bases from J, the gap between germline ends came to 18 bases. The CDR3 reads CSVPGWGRGGYTF. CDR3 coding DNA: TGCAGCGTTCCCGGTTGGGGACGCGGGGGCTACACCTTC.

V and J are TRBV19 and TRBJ1-2, with unresolved D. In germline, CDR1 is LNHDA, CDR2 SQIVND (reference sequence). This CDR3 has 15 residues. The ends were cut back, 5 bases at V and 5 bases at J, with 18 bases in the middle. CDR3 residues: CASSYTNPGPYGYTF. The CDR3 bases are TGTGCCAGTAGTTATACGAACCCCGGGCCTTATGGCTACACCTTC.

The chain joins TRBV30 to TRBJ1-5, with D unclear. CDR3 size: 16 residues. V was shortened by 0 bases and J by 4 bases, with 16 bases between the two germline ends. In germline, CDR1 is GTSNPN, CDR2 SVGIG (reference sequence). CDR3 coding DNA: TGTGCCTGGAGTGTCACCGGGCACCAAATTAATCAGCCCCAGCATTTT. Translation gives CAWSVTGHQINQPQHF.

V and J are TRBV19 and TRBJ1-2; TRBD1 is a possible D gene (5 bases). Germline V gene lookup returns CDR1 LNHDA and CDR2 SQIVND (reference sequence). Trimming pared 3 bases from V and 6 bases from J, leaving 11 bases between. The CDR3 runs 13 residues. The CDR3 here is CASSISGTHGYTF. In nucleotides, the CDR3 is TGTGCCAGTAGTATTTCGGGGACCCATGGCTACACCTTC.

The J gene is TRBJ1-2, the V gene TRBV27; tentatively, D is TRBD1 (6 bases). The germline V gene encodes CDR1 MNHEY and CDR2 SMNVEV (reference sequence). The V and J ends lost 8 bases and 3 bases respectively, with 19 bases between them. The CDR3 has 15 residues. The CDR3 DNA sequence: TGTGCCAGCCTCGGTATGGGGGGCAAGGACTATGGCTACACCTTC. This codes for CASLGMGGKDYGYTF.

This clone was detected only a few times. V and J are TRBV5-1 and TRBJ2-7, with D unresolved. Germline values: CDR1 SGHRS, CDR2 YFSETQ. CDR3 length equals 14 residues. V was pared by 0 bases and J by 0 bases, with 7 bases between. The CDR3: CASSLVVPSYEQYF. CDR3 bases: TGCGCCAGCAGCTTGGTGGTCCCCTCCTACGAGCAGTACTTC.

The chain carries TRBV11-2 and TRBJ2-7, with TRBD1 as a possible D gene (5 bases). V dropped 2 bases and J dropped 7 bases, with 9 bases sitting between them. Germline V CDR1 and CDR2: SGHAT, FQNNGV. The CDR3 consists of 12 residues. CDR3 sequence reads: CASSLYRQEQYF. The CDR3 nucleotides read TGTGCCAGCAGCTTATACAGGCAAGAGCAGTACTTC.

For the CDR3, the DNA is TGTGCCAGCAGTTTATTACGAAGCTCCTATAATTCACCCCTCCACTTT. Translated: CASSLLRSSYNSPLHF. V gene TRBV27 combines with J gene TRBJ1-6, with D uncertain. The CDR3 runs 16 residues. Germline CDR1 reads MNHEY; CDR2 reads SMNVEV (reference sequence). The V end lost 1 base, the J end lost 0 bases, and 7 bases lay between the germline ends.

The chain employs TRBV4-3 and TRBJ1-1, with D uncertain. Trimming cost V 0 bases and J 1 base, with 9 bases left between them. There are 15 residues in the CDR3. Germline V lookup: CDR1 LGHNA, CDR2 YSLEER. In DNA form, the CDR3 reads TGCGCCAGCAGCCAAGATGGGGTTAGGAACACTGAAGCTTTCTTT. This gives the protein CASSQDGVRNTEAFF.

In nucleotides, the CDR3 is TGTGCCAGCAGCTATGACAGGGTCACCGGGGAGCTGTTTTTT. Its protein is CASSYDRVTGELFF. V is TRBV7-6 and J is TRBJ2-2, with 7 positions matching TRBD1. The length of the CDR3 is 14 residues. From germline, CDR1 is SGHVS and CDR2 FNYEAQ. The J segment lost 4 bases and the V segment lost 4 bases, leaving 3 bases of the junction unmatched.

The chain couples TRBV11-2 to TRBJ1-5; possibly TRBD1 for D (5 bases). V lost 2 bases and J 5 bases, leaving 7 bases between the germline ends. Germline-derived CDR1 and CDR2 are SGHAT and FQNNGV. The CDR3 spans 13 residues. The DNA for the CDR3 is TGTGCCAGCAGCTTATCAGGGTATCAGCCCCAGCATTTT. This translates into CASSLSGYQPQHF.

The chain couples TRBV7-2 to TRBJ1-2; D is unresolved. The V gene's germline CDR1 is SGHTA and CDR2 FQGNSA. V was trimmed by 1 base and J by 5 bases, leaving 5 bases between them. This CDR3 has 12 residues. The DNA for the CDR3 is TGTGCCAGCAGCTTAGGCGAATATGGCTACACCTTC. As protein: CASSLGEYGYTF.